Each of the 5 T cell receptor beta chains below was sequenced from the same sample in a study of OX40 agonist ivuxolimab in advanced cancers. Only in-frame clones appear in the TCRdb table, and some are missing; sequencing was by immunoSEQ multiplex PCR. This table holds 50,000 to 70,000 clones, nearly 95% found once. Here the sequenced sample was CD4+ or CD8+ T cells sorted from blood, taken in a trial of the OX40 agonist ivuxolimab. These receptors were collected from an adult with an advanced solid tumor such as melanoma, head and neck, liver or kidney cancer.

This chain connects TRBV4-3 to TRBJ2-5; tentatively, D is TRBD2 (6 bases). The CDR3 runs 16 residues. Trimming took off 1 base at V and 3 bases at J, with 15 bases between the two ends. CDR1 and CDR2 (germline): LGHNA, YSLEER. The CDR3 region is CASSQARGGIKETQYF. CDR3 nucleotide sequence: TGCGCCAGCAGCCAAGCAAGAGGAGGGATTAAAGAGACCCAGTACTTC.

The chain's CDR3 is CASSQEAGSSYQETQYF. The CDR3, as DNA: TGCGCCAGCAGCCAAGAAGCGGGGTCGTCGTACCAAGAGACCCAGTACTTC. V usage is TRBV4-1 and J usage is TRBJ2-5; 7 nucleotides agree with TRBD2. CDR1 and CDR2 (germline): MGHRA, YSYEKL. The trim removed 0 bases at V and 0 bases at J, leaving 7 bases unmatched. The CDR3 is 17 residues long.

The chain uses TRBV14 and TRBJ2-1, with 12 bases identical to TRBD2. Trimming removed 4 bases from V and 8 bases from J; junction bases left unmatched: 9. The CDR3 is 16 residues long. Germline V gene sequence: CDR1 SGHDN, CDR2 FVKESK. Here the CDR3 DNA reads TGTGCCAGCAGCCGGGGACTAGCGGGTCCCCTCGATGAGCAGTTCTTC. This sequence encodes CASSRGLAGPLDEQFF. Together with reference TRBV14 and TRBJ2-1, the CDR3 gives the full variable domain: EAGVTQFPSHSVIEKGQTVTLRCDPISGHDNLYWYRRVMGKEIKFLLHFVKESKQDESGMPNNRFLAERTGGTYSTLKVQPAELEDSGVYFCASSRGLAGPLDEQFFGPGTRLTVL.

The rearrangement links TRBV7-6 to TRBJ2-5, with D perhaps TRBD2 (6 bases). Germline V gene sequence: CDR1 SGHVS, CDR2 FNYEAQ. The CDR3 runs to 20 residues. V was clipped by 1 base and J by 2 bases, with 26 bases between them. In DNA form, the CDR3 reads TGTGCCAGCAGCTTAGTACGGACGGGGGTAGGGCTAGGACCGCAAGAGACCCAGTACTTC. Translating it yields CASSLVRTGVGLGPQETQYF.

The rearrangement joins TRBV27 to TRBJ2-7; 8 bases are a match to TRBD1. V lost 3 bases to trimming and J lost 5 bases; unmatched junction nucleotides: 3. Germline CDR1 and CDR2: MNHEY and SMNVEV (reference sequence). The CDR3 has 13 residues. The CDR3 region is CASSFNRGNEQYF. As DNA, the CDR3 is TGTGCCAGCAGTTTCAACAGGGGGAACGAGCAGTACTTC.